Listed below are T cell receptor beta chains from one sample, sequenced in a study of graft-versus-host responses after intestinal transplantation. Their target antigens are unknown. Produced via immunoSEQ multiplex PCR; TCRdb's table is partial and in-frame only. The sample records just under 65,000 clones, 85% to 95% being singletons. The source material was unstimulated CD8+ T cells sorted from spleen or lymph node cells, sampled before transplant. These receptors came from a human donor who was the organ donor for an intestinal transplant. The CDR3 runs from the conserved cysteine through the conserved F or W. The D gene is left open where the match is weak. Only some rows state a clone size, as once, few, many or a class for expanded clones.

len	d_gene	v_gene	j_gene	abundance	CDR3nt	CDR3aa
16	TRBD1	TRBV11-2	TRBJ2-7	NA	TGTGCCAGCAGCCAGTTCGGACAGGGGCTTTCCTACGAGCAGTACTTC	CASSQFGQGLSYEQYF
16	NA	TRBV4-3	TRBJ2-7	NA	TGCGCCAGCAGCCAAGATCTAAGCCGTCACCACTACGAGCAGTACTTC	CASSQDLSRHHYEQYF
13	NA	TRBV28	TRBJ2-5	once	TGTGCCAGCAGTTCGGGTCGTGAGGAGACCCAGTACTTC	CASSSGREETQYF
13	NA	TRBV5-6	TRBJ1-1	NA	TGTGCCAGCAGCTTGTCGCTGGCCGCTGAAGCTTTCTTT	CASSLSLAAEAFF
18	NA	TRBV10-1	TRBJ1-1	once	TGCGCCAGCAGTTGGCCCTCATGCCCGGACATTGAAGACACTGAAGCTTTCTTT	CASSWPSCPDIEDTEAFF
16	TRBD1	TRBV15	TRBJ2-7	NA	TGTGCCACCAGCAGAGATTTCGGGACAGGCTCCTACGAGCAGTACTTC	CATSRDFGTGSYEQYF
13	NA	TRBV5-6	TRBJ2-1	NA	TGTGCCAGCAGCTTGAGCCTAGACGATGAGCAGTTCTTC	CASSLSLDDEQFF
13	TRBD1	TRBV2	TRBJ2-7	NA	TGTGCCAGCGGAACAGGGGTGGACTACGAGCAGTACTTC	CASGTGVDYEQYF
15	TRBD2	TRBV19	TRBJ2-7	NA	TGTGCCAGTAGTATCGGGACTAGCGTCTCCTACGAGCAGTACTTC	CASSIGTSVSYEQYF
14	NA	TRBV7-9	TRBJ2-7	NA	TGTGCCAGCAGCTTATCAGGGTTGATCTACGAGCAGTACTTC	CASSLSGLIYEQYF
16	NA	TRBV4-1	TRBJ2-3	once	TGCGCCAGCAGCCCGCGCGTAGCGCCCAGCACAGATACGCAGTATTTT	CASSPRVAPSTDTQYF
13	TRBD1	TRBV27	TRBJ1-2	NA	TGTGCCAGCAGTCTTAACAGGGGGCTGAGCTACACCTTC	CASSLNRGLSYTF
16	TRBD1	TRBV27	TRBJ1-2	once	TGTGCCAGCAGTTCCGGACAGGGGTTAGGACCTTATGGCTACACCTTC	CASSSGQGLGPYGYTF
15	NA	TRBV13	TRBJ2-5	NA	TGTGCCAGCAGCCCCCGAGGGCGGCGCCAAGAGACCCAGTACTTC	CASSPRGRRQETQYF
15	TRBD1	TRBV4-3	TRBJ2-3	NA	TGCGCCAGCAGCCAAGGGCAGGACAGGTTGGATACGCAGTATTTT	CASSQGQDRLDTQYF
18	TRBD1	TRBV5-1	TRBJ1-1	NA	TGCGCCAGCAGCTCGTACTATCGGACAGGGAAGACGAATGGTGAAGCTTTCTTT	CASSSYYRTGKTNGEAFF
13	NA	TRBV5-6	TRBJ2-7	NA	TGTGCCAGCATGCAAGGGGGATCCTACGAGCAGTACTTC	CASMQGGSYEQYF
17	TRBD2	TRBV28	TRBJ2-7	NA	TGTGCCAGCAGTGTTCGGAAGCGGGAGTCCTTCTCCTACGAGCAGTACTTC	CASSVRKRESFSYEQYF
12	NA	TRBV7-9	TRBJ1-5	NA	TGTGCCAGCAGCTCGGGCAATCAGCCCCAGCATTTT	CASSSGNQPQHF
16	NA	TRBV7-3	TRBJ1-2	NA	TGTGCCAGCAGCTTAGCGTCGAGCTCACGAGTCTATGGCTACACCTTC	CASSLASSSRVYGYTF
20	TRBD1	TRBV5-1	TRBJ2-1	NA	TGCGCCAGCAGCTTGTTGGGGGACAGAGTCCTTCTACGGGGTTACAATGAGCAGTTCTTC	CASSLLGDRVLLRGYNEQFF
15	NA	TRBV7-6	TRBJ1-6	NA	TGTGCCAGCAGCTTAGGAGGAGGGTCGGGTTCACCCCTCCACTTT	CASSLGGGSGSPLHF
19	NA	TRBV21-1	TRBJ1-5	NA	TGTGCCAGCAGCAGGGGGATTGGGAAAATGGGGCAGGGGTGTCAGCCCCAGCATTTT	CASSRGIGKMGQGCQPQHF
21	NA	TRBV15	TRBJ1-2	NA	TGTGCCACCAGCAGAGATTTGGGGGCGGTCAGTGATAATGGTGCTAACTATGGCTACACCTTC	CATSRDLGAVSDNGANYGYTF
13	NA	TRBV6-5	TRBJ2-1	NA	TGTGCCAGCGGGAAGGGAGACTACAATGAGCAGTTCTTC	CASGKGDYNEQFF
13	TRBD1	TRBV7-3	TRBJ2-7	NA	TGTGCCAGCAGCTTGGGCGGACAGGCAGAGCAGTACTTC	CASSLGGQAEQYF
12	NA	TRBV27	TRBJ1-4	NA	TGTGCCAGCACGAACATTGGTGAAAAACTGTTTTTT	CASTNIGEKLFF
12	TRBD1	TRBV29-1	TRBJ1-1	few	TGCAGCGTCTTGACAGGGCCCTATGAAGCTTTCTTT	CSVLTGPYEAFF
15	TRBD1	TRBV27	TRBJ1-5	once	TGTGCCAGCAGTTTATCCCGGACAGGGTACCAGCCCCAGCATTTT	CASSLSRTGYQPQHF
16	TRBD1	TRBV4-1	TRBJ2-7	NA	TGCGCCAGCAGCCAAGATCTGAGGGCAGGGGGAAGCGAGCAGTACTTC	CASSQDLRAGGSEQYF
16	NA	TRBV30	TRBJ1-1	NA	TGTGCCTGGAGTAAAGCCGACAGTACGATGAACACTGAAGCTTTCTTT	CAWSKADSTMNTEAFF
12	NA	TRBV4-2	TRBJ2-1	NA	TGTGCCAGCAGCCCGAACAATAATGAGCAGTTCTTC	CASSPNNNEQFF
14	NA	TRBV27	TRBJ2-7	NA	TGTGCCAGCAGTTTACCCGGGGTTCTTGCCGAGCAGTACTTC	CASSLPGVLAEQYF
14	NA	TRBV27	TRBJ2-7	NA	TGTGCCAGCAGTTTACGAGCTAGCGTCTACGAGCAGTACTTC	CASSLRASVYEQYF